This TCR beta chain was obtained from a study of chemoradiotherapy in HPV16-positive cancers. Note on this clone: Antigen: not known.

The study's findings and limits: For HPV16-positive patients, expanding HPV-responsive T cells associated with longer recurrence-free survival. Functional assays defining HPV-specific T cells used only two HPV16-positive patients. During treatment, candidate HPV-specific clones and E7-related motifs expanded in tumor.

The table came from immunoSEQ multiplex PCR; TCRdb's copy has only in-frame clones and leaves some out. Among 20,000 to 25,000 clones listed, approximately 84% were seen once. Samples were taken several times over chemoradiotherapy. J lost 0 bases, V lost 0 bases, and 6 bases had no gene match. The CDR3 consists of 17 residues. CDR1 KGHSH and CDR2 LQKENI come from the germline V gene. The chain links TRBV18 to TRBJ1-2; 8 bases agree with TRBD1. This TCR was recovered from a human donor with HPV-associated anogenital cancer. Sample: blood, taken from a patient who underwent chemoradiotherapy. CDR3 in DNA: TGTGCCAGCTCACCACCGTCAGGGGGCGAATCTAACTATGGCTACACCTTC. As protein: CASSPPSGGESNYGYTF.